Each of the 24 T cell receptor beta chains below was sequenced from the same sample in a study of regulatory T cells in long-lasting Graves disease. HTBI primers from iRepertoire and Arm-PCR of CDR3 regions yielded the TCR beta libraries. TCRdb ran MiXCR on the multiplex PCR reads and lists one entry per CDR3 protein. The repertoire includes approximately 540,000 distinct CDR3 sequences, 12% of them detected once, and 8.9% sits in the top ten. Time point indicated: newly diagnosed GD, antithyroid drugs for less than 3 months. Extracted RNA from PBMCs served as the source of the TCR library. This same sample was also taken into another study, of T cells in Graves' hyperthyroidism and ophthalmopathy.

The material was peripheral blood mononuclear cells (PBMCs), obtained at new diagnosis, from a patient treated with antithyroid drugs. The source of these receptors is a woman aged 25 to 45 with Graves disease.

This chain uses TRBV12-3 or TRBV12-4 with TRBJ1-5; weak D call: TRBD1 (5 bases). The CDR3 has 21 residues. Trimming took 6 bases from V and 1 from J, leaving 31 bases between them. The CDR3 loop reads CASSLKGLAGLTGASNQPQHF. The CDR3, as DNA: TGTGCCAGCAGCCTTAAAGGACTAGCGGGACTCACCGGGGCGAGCAATCAGCCCCAGCATTTT.

At least ten counts were recorded for this clonotype. V usage is TRBV13 and J usage is TRBJ1-5; D remains unclear. The CDR3 is 13 residues long. CDR1 is PRHDT and CDR2 is FYEKMQ in the germline V gene (reference sequence). V was trimmed by 4 bases and J by 6 bases, leaving 10 bases between them. The CDR3 is CASSSAQSQPQHF. Written as DNA, the CDR3 is TGTGCCAGCAGCTCGGCCCAGAGTCAGCCCCAGCATTTT.

This clonotype appeared many times. This chain links TRBV7-9 with TRBJ1-2; 7 bases agree with TRBD1. This CDR3 has 14 amino acids. Germline CDR1 SEHNR, CDR2 FQNEAQ (reference sequence). With V trimmed by 5 bases and J by 5 bases, 8 bases remained unmatched. This chain's CDR3 is CASSIGTADYGYTF. The CDR3 DNA is TGTGCCAGCAGCATCGGGACAGCGGATTATGGCTACACCTTC.

This clonotype was counted a few times. CDR3 nucleotide sequence: TGCAGTGCTAGAGAAGACCCCGGGACCAACCTCAATGAGCAGTTCTTC. It specifies CSAREDPGTNLNEQFF. The chain joins TRBV20-1 to TRBJ2-1, with D tentatively TRBD1 or TRBD2 (5 bases each). This CDR3 comprises 16 residues. Trimming pared 0 bases from V and 6 bases from J, leaving 18 bases between. From germline, CDR1 is DFQATT and CDR2 SNEGSKA (reference sequence).

This clonotype has only a few counts. The gene calls are TRBV4-1 and TRBJ2-1; 9 positions agree with TRBD2. V was pared by 1 base and J by 8 bases, with 9 bases of the junction left unmatched. Germline CDR1 reads MGHRA; CDR2 reads YSYEKL. This CDR3 is 16 amino acids long. The CDR3 is CASSQALAGRGHEQFF. In DNA form, the CDR3 reads TGCGCCAGCAGCCAAGCACTAGCGGGCAGGGGACATGAGCAGTTCTTC.

This clonotype was seen more than once but under ten times. This chain connects TRBV27 to TRBJ2-1, with 9 nucleotides matching TRBD2. Germline-derived CDR1 and CDR2 are MNHEY and SMNVEV (reference sequence). The V and J ends lost 4 bases and 7 bases, in that order; junction bases with no gene match: 11. CDR3 length equals 16 residues. CDR3 sequence reads: CASSSRLAGRANEQFF. In DNA form, the CDR3 reads TGTGCCAGCAGTTCCCGTCTAGCGGGGAGAGCGAATGAGCAGTTCTTC.

Concerning this clonotype: Because it lacks the conserved phenylalanine or tryptophan at the end, this CDR3 is likely a read error. The gene calls are TRBV20-1 and TRBJ2-7; 11 bases are a match to TRBD2. This CDR3 has 14 amino acids. CDR1 DFQATT and CDR2 SNEGSKA come from the germline V gene (reference sequence). V trimming: 2 bases; J trimming: 3 bases; junction bases outside the gene matches: 3. CDR3 bases: TGCAGTGCTAGATTAGCGGGAGGGAGCTACGAGCAGTACTCC. Its translation is CSARLAGGSYEQYS.

A few counts support this clonotype. The V gene is TRBV7-9, the J gene TRBJ2-1; 8 bases match TRBD2. Germline loops: CDR1 SEHNR, CDR2 FQNEAQ (reference sequence). Trimming cost V 5 bases and J 4 bases; bases outside gene matches: 10. The CDR3 is 16 amino acids. CDR3 region: CASSPPFTSGYNEQFF. The CDR3 DNA is TGTGCCAGCAGCCCCCCATTTACTAGCGGTTACAATGAGCAGTTCTTC.

V and J are TRBV25-1 and TRBJ2-2, with 9 bases matching TRBD1. Trimming took 3 bases from V and 5 from J; bases not matched to a gene: 7. The length of the CDR3 is 16 residues. Germline V gene data show CDR1 as MGHDK and CDR2 as SYGVNS. CDR3 residues: CASSDRTGGWTGELFF. Written as DNA, the CDR3 is TGTGCCAGCAGTGACCGAACAGGGGGCTGGACCGGGGAGCTGTTTTTT.

In this sample, this clonotype turned up many times. This chain links TRBV27 with TRBJ2-7, with TRBD1 matching over 8 bases. Germline loops: CDR1 MNHEY, CDR2 SMNVEV (reference sequence). The CDR3 has 14 residues. V lost 5 bases to trimming and J lost 6 bases; unmatched junction nucleotides: 9. CDR3 loop: CASSRWTGSVEQYF. DNA of the CDR3: TGTGCCAGCAGTCGGTGGACAGGGAGCGTCGAGCAGTACTTC.

Ten or more counts support this clonotype. This chain uses TRBV12-3 or TRBV12-4 with TRBJ2-1; 12 nucleotides agree with TRBD2. V lost 0 bases and J lost 8; bases outside the gene matches: 14. The CDR3 sequence is 19 residues long. CDR3 amino acids: CASSLASSGRGGMRHEQFF. The CDR3 nucleotides are TGTGCCAGCAGTTTAGCATCTAGCGGGAGGGGAGGTATGCGGCATGAGCAGTTCTTC.

V is TRBV5-1 and J is TRBJ2-1, with 10 bases identical to TRBD2. Germline V gene lookup returns CDR1 SGHRS and CDR2 YFSETQ. This CDR3 has 16 residues. Germline trimming cut 2 bases from V and 4 bases from J; bases unmatched to any gene: 6. CDR3 sequence: CASSFQTSGKYNEQFF. In DNA form, the CDR3 reads TGCGCCAGCAGCTTCCAAACTAGCGGGAAATACAATGAGCAGTTCTTC.

This clonotype was counted between two and nine times. The rearrangement links TRBV20-1 to TRBJ1-3; no clear D. Germline CDR1 and CDR2: DFQATT and SNEGSKA (reference sequence). V was cut by 3 bases and J by 0 bases, with 12 bases left in between. The CDR3 is 15 residues long. CDR3 sequence reads: CSASPRSFSGNTIYF. In DNA form, the CDR3 reads TGCAGTGCTAGTCCCAGGTCCTTCTCTGGAAACACCATATATTTT.

This clonotype was detected many times. The rearrangement uses TRBV6-1 and TRBJ1-5; D might be TRBD1 (6 bases). CDR1 is MNHNS and CDR2 is SASEGT in the germline V gene. This CDR3 is 15 amino acids long. V was clipped by 6 bases and J by 0 bases, with 12 bases between them. Here the CDR3 reads CASSPRGYSNQPQHF. CDR3 sequence (DNA): TGTGCCAGCAGCCCCAGGGGCTATAGCAATCAGCCCCAGCATTTT.

This sequence joins TRBV5-1 and TRBJ2-6; D gene unclear. The CDR3 runs to 16 residues. V was cut by 3 bases and J by 0 bases, with 10 bases left in between. From germline, CDR1 is SGHRS and CDR2 YFSETQ. In DNA, the CDR3 is TGCGCCAGCAGCTCACCACAGCTCTCTGGGGCCAACGTCCTGACTTTC. This sequence encodes CASSSPQLSGANVLTF. Complete variable domain (other parts from reference TRBV5-1 and TRBJ2-6): KAGVTQTPRYLIKTRGQQVTLSCSPISGHRSVSWYQQTPGQGLQFLFEYFSETQRNKGNFPGRFSGRQFSNSRSEMNVSTLELGDSALYLCASSSPQLSGANVLTFGAGSRLTVL.

This clonotype was counted a few times. The chain couples TRBV20-1 to TRBJ2-7, with a tentative D call TRBD1 (5 bases). CDR3 size: 13 residues. Germline CDR1 is DFQATT and CDR2 is SNEGSKA (reference sequence). V lost 3 bases and J lost 2, with 11 bases in between. The DNA for the CDR3 is TGCAGTGCTAGGGACATCAGGCCCTACGAGCAGTACTTC. Translated: CSARDIRPYEQYF.

As for this clonotype: Being one base from a much bigger clone, this may be a read error. The gene calls are TRBV18 and TRBJ2-3; TRBD1 or TRBD2 may be the D gene (5 bases each). CDR3 length: 15 amino acids. Looked up from germline, CDR1 is KGHSH and CDR2 is LQKENI. The CDR3 sequence: CASSPQRGPTDAQYF. The DNA for the CDR3 is TGTGCCAGCTCACCCCAACGAGGGCCGACAGATGCGCAGTATTTT.

Comments on this clonotype: Given a much more abundant clone one base away, this may be a read error. The chain is built from TRBV20-1 and TRBJ2-2; D uncertain. V lost 6 bases to trimming and J lost 7 bases, with 15 bases between them. The CDR3 covers 13 residues. Germline V gene sequence: CDR1 DFQATT, CDR2 SNEGSKA (reference sequence). DNA of the CDR3: TGCAGTGCCCCGGCTACGGCCCTCGGGGAGCTGTTTTTT. This encodes CSAPATALGELFF.

As regards this clonotype: The junction departs from germline at one end; a sequencing error may be responsible. The V call is TRBV12-3 or TRBV12-4, the J call TRBJ1-5, with 9 bases identical to TRBD1. There are 14 residues in the CDR3. For the CDR3, the DNA is TGTACCAGCAGTCCCGGGACAGGGCTCCAGCCCCAGCATTTT. Protein: CTSSPGTGLQPQHF.

This clonotype appeared many times. The CDR3, as DNA: TGTGCCAGCAGCTTAGGTCAGGGAAATGGCTGGACTGAAGCTTTCTTT. This codes for CASSLGQGNGWTEAFF. V and J are TRBV11-2 and TRBJ1-1; the D gene is possibly TRBD1 (5 bases). CDR3 length equals 16 residues. Germline V lookup: CDR1 SGHAT, CDR2 FQNNGV. Trimming took 1 base from V and 5 from J, leaving 17 bases between them.

V is TRBV18 and J is TRBJ1-1; a weak D match, TRBD1 (5 bases). V shed 3 bases and J shed 6 bases, with 8 bases lying between them. The CDR3 has 12 amino acids. In germline, CDR1 is KGHSH, CDR2 LQKENI. CDR3: CASSPRGAEAFF. The CDR3 region has the DNA TGTGCCAGCTCACCGAGGGGAGCTGAAGCTTTCTTT.

This clonotype was counted at least ten times. The rearrangement uses TRBV11-1 and TRBJ1-1; D unresolved. This CDR3 contains 13 residues. The V gene's germline CDR1 is SGHAT and CDR2 FQDESV (reference sequence). Between the trimmed V and J ends, which lost 5 bases and 1 base, there was a span of 8 bases. This chain's CDR3 is CASSPRWNTEAFF. CDR3 coding DNA: TGTGCCAGCAGCCCTCGTTGGAACACTGAAGCTTTCTTT.

This clonotype appeared many times. This sequence joins TRBV2 and TRBJ1-4; 8 bases fit TRBD1. The CDR3 is 12 residues long. The germline gives CDR1 SNHLY, CDR2 FYNNEI. The ends lost 6 bases at V and 8 bases at J; junction bases unmatched: 2. The CDR3 DNA follows: TGTGCCAGCAGGAGGGACAGGGAAAAACTGTTTTTT. Encoded protein: CASRRDREKLFF.

Only a few counts were recorded for this clonotype. This chain links TRBV7-2 with TRBJ1-1; 9 bases map to TRBD1. CDR3 length: 13 residues. The V gene end was trimmed by 8 bases and the J gene end by 6 bases; junction bases not matched to a gene: 7. Germline-derived CDR1 and CDR2 are SGHTA and FQGNSA. The CDR3: CASRLQGASEAFF. The CDR3 DNA reads TGTGCCAGCCGATTACAGGGGGCATCTGAAGCTTTCTTT.